The T cell receptor (beta chain) under discussion was sequenced for a study of identical twins. Germline V gene lookup returns CDR1 DFQATT and CDR2 SNEGSKA (reference sequence). The CDR3 covers 13 residues. V was trimmed by 1 base and J by 4 bases, leaving 7 bases between them. This clonotype has a handful of counts. In TCRdb, the 5' RACE reads were re-called with MiXCR into one record per CDR3 protein. The sample lists hundreds of thousands of distinct CDR3 sequences; around 21% were seen once. In addition, the sample was reused for a study of T cells expressing NK-cell markers. That source notes: Sorted CD3+CD56+NKG2C+, CD3+CD56+NKG2C- and CD3+CD56-NKG2C+ T cells provided the TCR beta repertoires. The study sequenced eight donors, seven HCMV-seropositive and one seronegative. An anti-gamma-delta TCR antibody was added in several experiments. It restricted sorting to alpha-beta TCR-expressing T cells. Among four donors, these clonotypes also ranked first in the CD3+CD56-NKG2C+ fraction.

V is TRBV20-1 and J is TRBJ2-2; D is unresolved. The clonotype originates from a woman aged 18-30 years in good health. The sequenced sample was PBMCs. In nucleotides, the CDR3 is TGCAGTGCTAGAGGTCAGAGCACCGGGGAGCTGTTTTTT. Translating it yields CSARGQSTGELFF.